Sequencing of this T cell receptor beta chain was carried out in a study of cytomegalovirus exposure and HLA in healthy donors. Notes on the study in general: There were some V segments, including TRBV6-2 and TRBV6-3, excluded as indistinguishable. A previous analysis found most TCR beta V segments productive roughly 90% or roughly 30% of the time.

CDR1 is MNHEY, CDR2 SMNVEV, per germline (reference sequence). The CDR3 is 13 amino acids. V was pared by 5 bases and J by 3 bases, with 11 bases between. Concerning this clone: What it binds is unknown.

60 Vbeta and 13 Jbeta primers were used in PCR. Assay: immunoSEQ multiplex PCR; the TCRdb copy retains only in-frame clones and omits some. In the table there are 150,000 to 200,000 clones, about 69% of which are singletons. The study sampled nominally healthy donors, though unrecorded immune exposures were likely. The chain combines TRBV27 with TRBJ2-7; D is undetermined. This TCR was sampled from a human donor in good health. The sequenced sample was PBMCs. The CDR3 sequence is CASSRSQYYEQYF. The CDR3 DNA reads as TGTGCCAGCAGTCGGTCACAGTACTACGAGCAGTACTTC.